Sequencing of this T cell receptor (beta chain) was carried out in a study of blood T cells in healthy people across ages. About the study: About one barcoded beta molecule per two T cells came from capture by template switching.

Study observations and caveats: The study lacked donor CMV status, which possibly confounded expanded clonotype changes. Older individuals had lower TCR beta diversity per million T cells (the decline was roughly linear). Estimates of diversity drawn from one million T cells were considered underestimates.

Concerning this clonotype: Its antigen is currently unknown.

Combining a sample-barcoded 5' primer with a J-beta primer mix, a second PCR ran for 7 to 11 cycles. From the 5' RACE reads, TCRdb called clonotypes with MiXCR, one entry per CDR3 protein. The sample holds 1.5 million to 2 million distinct CDR3 sequences, roughly 32% seen once. The receptor comes from a woman in her 30s in good health. Sequencing was done on a sample of blood.

The CDR3 sequence: CASSVAGGPTYEQYF. DNA for the CDR3: TGTGCCAGCAGCGTAGCGGGGGGGCCAACCTACGAGCAGTACTTC. V is TRBV9 and J is TRBJ2-7; 8 positions match TRBD2. V trimming: 0 bases; J trimming: 2 bases; junction bases outside the gene matches: 4. Germline V CDR1 and CDR2: SGDLS, YYNGEE. The CDR3 has 15 residues.